Below are 12 T cell receptor beta chains sequenced from a single sample in a study of shared clonotypes between healthy human individuals (dated by TCRdb to about 2020). The library relied on the immunoSEQ multiplex PCR assay. TCRdb retrieved this table from immuneACCESS and kept in-frame rearrangements only. Not all clones are present; in checked studies, unresolved V genes account for under half, and no reason is known for the remainder. For this sample there are fewer than 200,000 clones; roughly 93% appear just once. The top ten clonotypes cover 0.067% of the sample. Sequencing was done on a sample of naive CD4+ T cells sorted from blood. The cell subset or site label on this specimen signifies: CD45RA+ positively selected. The receptors originated from a woman in her twenties or thirties in good health.

The V call is TRBV29-1, the J call TRBJ2-1; TRBD2 aligns across 16 bases. The CDR3 extends over 16 amino acids. The germline gives CDR1 SQVTM, CDR2 ANQGSEA. Trimming took 4 bases from V and 8 from J; bases not matched to a gene: 8. The DNA of the CDR3 is TGCAGCGTTGGGATCAGGGGACTAGCGGGAGGGCATGAGCAGTTCTTC. This codes for CSVGIRGLAGGHEQFF.

The V and J genes are TRBV10-3 and TRBJ1-1, with D tentatively TRBD1 (6 bases). The ends were cut back, 2 bases at V and 0 bases at J, with 13 bases in the middle. Per the germline V gene, CDR1 is ENHRY and CDR2 is SYGVKD. This CDR3 is built from 16 residues. In DNA, the CDR3 is TGTGCCATCAGTGAGAGGGGGGATGGGATGAACACTGAAGCTTTCTTT. Translation gives CAISERGDGMNTEAFF.

A few counts support this clone. The rearrangement links TRBV7-9 to TRBJ2-3; D assignment may be TRBD1 or TRBD2 (5 bases each). V gave up 2 bases and J gave up 6 bases, with 12 bases separating them. This CDR3 contains 14 residues. Per germline, CDR1 SEHNR and CDR2 FQNEAQ (reference sequence). The CDR3 nucleotides read TGTGCCAGCAGCTTACCTCCCGGGGACGATACGCAGTATTTT. Protein product: CASSLPPGDDTQYF.

The CDR3 nucleotides read TGTGCCAGCAGCTCCACCGGGACAGGGGATAGGGAGCAGTACTTC. It yields the protein CASSSTGTGDREQYF. The V and J genes are TRBV5-4 and TRBJ2-5, with 10 bases lining up with TRBD1. CDR3 size: 15 residues. Germline V gene data show CDR1 as SGHNT and CDR2 as YYREEE (reference sequence). Trimming cost V 3 bases and J 11 bases; bases outside gene matches: 13. Combining the CDR3 with reference TRBV5-4 and TRBJ2-5 gives the whole variable domain ETGVTQSPTHLIKTRGQQVTLRCSSQSGHNTVSWYQQALGQGPQFIFQYYREEENGRGNFPPRFSGLQFPNYSSELNVNALELDDSALYLCASSSTGTGDREQYFGPGTRLLVL.

The rearrangement links TRBV5-8 to TRBJ2-7; tentative D call: TRBD1 (6 bases). The CDR3 has 15 amino acids. CDR1 and CDR2 from the germline V gene are SGHTS and YDEGEE. Trimming took off 3 bases at V and 1 base at J, with 14 bases between the two ends. This chain's CDR3 is CASSSRDTYSYEQYF. The CDR3 DNA is TGTGCCAGCAGCTCCCGGGACACCTATTCCTACGAGCAGTACTTC.

The chain employs TRBV7-2 and TRBJ2-7, with 8 positions matching TRBD2. The CDR3 is made up of 13 amino acids. J gave up 6 bases and V 3 bases, and 4 bases lay outside the gene matches. CDR1 is SGHTA and CDR2 is FQGNSA in the germline V gene. This chain's CDR3 is CASSFAGGSEQYF. CDR3 DNA sequence: TGTGCCAGCAGCTTCGCGGGGGGTTCCGAGCAGTACTTC.

The V gene is TRBV6-6, the J gene TRBJ2-7; D is possibly TRBD2 (5 bases). Germline-derived CDR1 and CDR2 are MNHNY and SVGAGI (reference sequence). The CDR3 consists of 16 residues. The ends were cut back, 0 bases at V and 3 bases at J, with 15 bases in the middle. Here the CDR3 reads CASSYSPLVEGYEQYF. In nucleotides, the CDR3 is TGTGCCAGCAGTTACTCTCCCCTAGTTGAGGGCTACGAGCAGTACTTC.

The chain employs TRBV10-2 and TRBJ1-3; 8 bases match TRBD1. The CDR3 extends over 15 amino acids. CDR1 is WSHSY and CDR2 is SAAADI in the germline V gene. V shed 8 bases and J 0 bases; nucleotides not matched to a gene: 6. The CDR3, as DNA: TGCGCCAGCGGGGGACAGGCTAACTCTGGAAACACCATATATTTT. This encodes CASGGQANSGNTIYF.

The count of this clone is one. The chain couples TRBV2 to TRBJ2-5, with D tentatively TRBD1 (6 bases). The DNA end is a closer match to TRBJ2-7, so the J assignment may be wrong. The germline CDR1 and CDR2 sequences are SNHLY and FYNNEI. This CDR3 region has 13 residues. CDR3 bases: TGTGCCACAAACCTAGGGGGTGCCGACGAGCAGTACTTC. Translation: CATNLGGADEQYF.

The chain couples TRBV2 to TRBJ2-2; D might be TRBD2 (6 bases). Germline V gene data show CDR1 as SNHLY and CDR2 as FYNNEI. The CDR3 is 15 residues long. Trimming left V 5 bases short and J 1 base short, with 11 bases between. The CDR3: CASSLSGRNTGELFF. The CDR3, as DNA: TGTGCCAGCAGTCTTAGCGGAAGGAACACCGGGGAGCTGTTTTTT.

V gene TRBV30 combines with J gene TRBJ1-3, with D tentatively TRBD1 (6 bases). Germline V gene data show CDR1 as GTSNPN and CDR2 as SVGIG (reference sequence). The V end lost 0 bases, the J end lost 5 bases, and 11 bases lay between the germline ends. The length of the CDR3 is 14 residues. CDR3 in DNA: TGTGCCTGGAGTGTTATCCAGGGGAGAAACACCATATATTTT. Its protein product is CAWSVIQGRNTIYF.

This clone was seen a single time. The chain is built from TRBV19 and TRBJ2-1, with 8 bases aligning to TRBD2. V gave up 6 bases and J gave up 2 bases; unmatched junction bases: 18. Germline CDR1 and CDR2: LNHDA and SQIVND (reference sequence). There are 19 residues in the CDR3. CDR3 region: CASSTGGSISTHPYNEQFF. For the CDR3, the DNA is TGTGCCAGTAGCACGGGGGGGTCGATTTCTACCCACCCCTACAATGAGCAGTTCTTC.